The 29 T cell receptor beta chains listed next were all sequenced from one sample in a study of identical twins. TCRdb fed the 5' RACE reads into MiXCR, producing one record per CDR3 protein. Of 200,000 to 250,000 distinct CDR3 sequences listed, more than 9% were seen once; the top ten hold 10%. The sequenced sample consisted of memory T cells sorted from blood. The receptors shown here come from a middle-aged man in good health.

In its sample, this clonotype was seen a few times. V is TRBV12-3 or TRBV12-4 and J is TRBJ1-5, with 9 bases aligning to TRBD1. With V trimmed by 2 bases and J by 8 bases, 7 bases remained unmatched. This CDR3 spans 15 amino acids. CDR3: CASSLTGTGMEPQHF. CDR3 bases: TGTGCCAGCAGTTTAACCGGGACAGGGATGGAGCCCCAGCATTTT.

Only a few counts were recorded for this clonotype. The CDR3 nucleotides read TGCAGTGTCGGAGGGGATCGGGAAAAACTGTTTTTT. It translates to CSVGGDREKLFF. The chain recombines TRBV20-1 with TRBJ1-4, with TRBD1 as a possible D gene (5 bases). The germline V and J ends were trimmed by 7 bases and 8 bases, with 14 bases remaining between them. CDR1 and CDR2 from the germline V gene are DFQATT and SNEGSKA (reference sequence). The length of the CDR3 is 12 residues.

Here the CDR3 reads CAIGLAAYNEQFF. DNA of the CDR3: TGTGCCATCGGACTAGCGGCCTACAATGAGCAGTTCTTC. The chain uses TRBV2 and TRBJ2-1; TRBD2 matches 10 bases. Germline CDR1 reads SNHLY; CDR2 reads FYNNEI. The CDR3 is 13 residues long. J was trimmed by 2 bases and V by 10 bases; bases with no gene match: 2.

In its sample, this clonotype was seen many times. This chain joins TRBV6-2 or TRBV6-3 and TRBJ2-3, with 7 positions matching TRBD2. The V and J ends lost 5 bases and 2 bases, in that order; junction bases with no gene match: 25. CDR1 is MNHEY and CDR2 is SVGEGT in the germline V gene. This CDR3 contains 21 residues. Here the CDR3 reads CASSRQLPGRVPRLHTDTQYF. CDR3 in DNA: TGTGCCAGCAGTCGTCAATTGCCAGGGAGGGTTCCCCGACTCCACACAGATACGCAGTATTTT.

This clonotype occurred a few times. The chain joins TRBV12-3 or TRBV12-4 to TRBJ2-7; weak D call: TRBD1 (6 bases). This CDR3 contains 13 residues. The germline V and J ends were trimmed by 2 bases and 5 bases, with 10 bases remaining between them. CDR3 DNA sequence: TGTGCCAGCAGTTTATACAGGGAAGACGAGCAGTACTTC. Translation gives CASSLYREDEQYF.

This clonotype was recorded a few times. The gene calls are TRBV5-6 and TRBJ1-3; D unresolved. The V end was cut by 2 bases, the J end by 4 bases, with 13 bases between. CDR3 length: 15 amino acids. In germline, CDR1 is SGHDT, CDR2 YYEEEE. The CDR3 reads CASSLVSAGGNTIYF. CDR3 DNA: TGTGCCAGCAGCTTAGTGTCAGCAGGAGGAAACACCATATATTTT.

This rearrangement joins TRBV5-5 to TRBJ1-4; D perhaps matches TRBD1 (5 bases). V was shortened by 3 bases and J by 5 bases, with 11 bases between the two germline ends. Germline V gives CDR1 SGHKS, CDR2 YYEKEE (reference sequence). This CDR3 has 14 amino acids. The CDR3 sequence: CASSSRQRNEKLFF. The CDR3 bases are TGTGCCAGCAGCTCGCGACAGAGGAATGAAAAACTGTTTTTT.

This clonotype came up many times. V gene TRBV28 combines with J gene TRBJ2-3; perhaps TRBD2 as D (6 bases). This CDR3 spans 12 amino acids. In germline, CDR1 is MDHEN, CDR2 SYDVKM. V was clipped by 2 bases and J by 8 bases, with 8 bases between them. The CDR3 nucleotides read TGTGCCAGCAGTTTAACTAGCCGTACGCAGTATTTT. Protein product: CASSLTSRTQYF.

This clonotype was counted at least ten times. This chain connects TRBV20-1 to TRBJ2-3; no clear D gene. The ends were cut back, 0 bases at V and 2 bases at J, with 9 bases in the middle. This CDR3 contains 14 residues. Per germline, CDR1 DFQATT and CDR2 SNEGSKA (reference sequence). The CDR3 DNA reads TGCAGTGCTAGAGATGCTGTTAACACAGATACGCAGTATTTT. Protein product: CSARDAVNTDTQYF.

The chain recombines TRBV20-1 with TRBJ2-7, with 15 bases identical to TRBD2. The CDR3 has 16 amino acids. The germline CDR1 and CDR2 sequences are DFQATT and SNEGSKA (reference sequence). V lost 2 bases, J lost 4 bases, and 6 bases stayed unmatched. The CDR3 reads CSARRTSGRAGYEQYF. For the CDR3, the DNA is TGCAGTGCTAGACGGACTAGCGGGAGGGCCGGTTACGAGCAGTACTTC.

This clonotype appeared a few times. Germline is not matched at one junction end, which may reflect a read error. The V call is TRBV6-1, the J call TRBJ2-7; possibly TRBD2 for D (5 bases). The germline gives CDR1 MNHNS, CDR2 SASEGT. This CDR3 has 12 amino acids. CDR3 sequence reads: CASSQAVYEQYF. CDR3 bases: TGTGCCAGCAGTCAAGCGGTCTACGAGCAGTACTTC.

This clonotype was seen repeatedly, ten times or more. The CDR3 protein is CASSLPEGTDTQYF. In nucleotides, the CDR3 is TGTGCCAGCAGCCTACCGGAGGGCACAGATACGCAGTATTTT. The genes are TRBV7-2 and TRBJ2-3, with D tentatively TRBD2 (5 bases). The CDR3 loop spans 14 amino acids. Trimming removed 5 bases at V and 1 base at J, with 10 bases between. From germline, CDR1 is SGHTA and CDR2 FQGNSA.

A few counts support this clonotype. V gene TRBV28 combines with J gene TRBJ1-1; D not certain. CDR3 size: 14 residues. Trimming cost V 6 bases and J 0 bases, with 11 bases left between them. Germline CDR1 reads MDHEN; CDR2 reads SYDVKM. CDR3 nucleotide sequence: TGTGCCAGCAGAGCAGCGTCACTGAACACTGAAGCTTTCTTT. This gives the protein CASRAASLNTEAFF.

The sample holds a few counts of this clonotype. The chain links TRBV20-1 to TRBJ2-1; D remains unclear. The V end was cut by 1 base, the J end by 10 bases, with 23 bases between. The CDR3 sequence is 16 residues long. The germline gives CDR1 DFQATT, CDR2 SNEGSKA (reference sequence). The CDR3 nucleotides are TGCAGTGCTAGAGTCTTACAGACCTCTCATAGTGGCGAGCAGTTCTTC. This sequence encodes CSARVLQTSHSGEQFF.

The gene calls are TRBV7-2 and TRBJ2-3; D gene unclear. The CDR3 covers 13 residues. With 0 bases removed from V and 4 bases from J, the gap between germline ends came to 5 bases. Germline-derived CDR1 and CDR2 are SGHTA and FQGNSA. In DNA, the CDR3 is TGTGCCAGCAGCTTAGCGAAAGCAGATACGCAGTATTTT. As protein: CASSLAKADTQYF.

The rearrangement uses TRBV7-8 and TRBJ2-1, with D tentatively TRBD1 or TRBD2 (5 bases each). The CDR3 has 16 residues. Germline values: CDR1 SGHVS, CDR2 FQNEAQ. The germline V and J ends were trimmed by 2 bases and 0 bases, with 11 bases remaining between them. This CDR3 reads CASSLIGGSSYNEQFF. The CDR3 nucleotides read TGTGCCAGCAGCTTAATTGGGGGTAGCTCCTACAATGAGCAGTTCTTC.

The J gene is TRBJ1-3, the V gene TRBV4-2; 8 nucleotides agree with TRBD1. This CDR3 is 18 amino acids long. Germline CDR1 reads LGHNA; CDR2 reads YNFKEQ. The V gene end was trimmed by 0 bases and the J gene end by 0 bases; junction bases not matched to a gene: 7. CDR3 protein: CASSQDGTGGISGNTIYF. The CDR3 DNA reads TGTGCCAGCAGCCAAGATGGGACAGGCGGGATCTCTGGAAACACCATATATTTT.

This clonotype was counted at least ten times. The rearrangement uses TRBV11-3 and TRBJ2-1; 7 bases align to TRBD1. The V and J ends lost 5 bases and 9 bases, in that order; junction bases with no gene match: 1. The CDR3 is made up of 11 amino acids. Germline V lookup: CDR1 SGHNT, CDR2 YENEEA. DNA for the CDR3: TGTGCCAGCAGCACAGGGGTTGAGCAGTTCTTC. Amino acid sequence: CASSTGVEQFF.

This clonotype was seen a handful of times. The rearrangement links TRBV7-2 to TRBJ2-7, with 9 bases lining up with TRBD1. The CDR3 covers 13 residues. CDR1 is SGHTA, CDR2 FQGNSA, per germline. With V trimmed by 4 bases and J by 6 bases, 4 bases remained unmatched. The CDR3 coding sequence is TGTGCCAGCAGCTCACAGGGGGCCCCCGAGCAGTACTTC. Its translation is CASSSQGAPEQYF.

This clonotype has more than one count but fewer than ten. CDR3 bases: TGCAGCGTCCGGGACAGGGGAGTCTACGAGCAGTACTTC. Translation gives CSVRDRGVYEQYF. The J gene is TRBJ2-7, the V gene TRBV29-1; 10 bases line up with TRBD1. This CDR3 comprises 13 residues. The germline V gene encodes CDR1 SQVTM and CDR2 ANQGSEA. J gave up 3 bases and V 6 bases, and 5 bases lay outside the gene matches.

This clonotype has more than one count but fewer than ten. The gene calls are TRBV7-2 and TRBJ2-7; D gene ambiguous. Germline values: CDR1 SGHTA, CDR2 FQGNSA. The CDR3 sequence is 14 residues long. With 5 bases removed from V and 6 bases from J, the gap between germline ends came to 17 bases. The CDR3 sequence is CASSPRWQLPEQYF. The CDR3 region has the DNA TGTGCCAGCAGCCCTAGGTGGCAGCTCCCCGAGCAGTACTTC.

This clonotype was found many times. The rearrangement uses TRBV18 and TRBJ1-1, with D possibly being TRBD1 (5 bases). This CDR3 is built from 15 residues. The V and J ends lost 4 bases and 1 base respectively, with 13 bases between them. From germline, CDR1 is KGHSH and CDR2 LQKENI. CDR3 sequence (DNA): TGTGCCAGCTCACGAATTCGGGGGAGGAACACTGAAGCTTTCTTT. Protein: CASSRIRGRNTEAFF. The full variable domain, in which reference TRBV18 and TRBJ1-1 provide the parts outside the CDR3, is NAGVMQNPRHLVRRRGQEARLRCSPMKGHSHVYWYRQLPEEGLKFMVYLQKENIIDESGMPKERFSAEFPKEGPSILRIQQVVRGDSAAYFCASSRIRGRNTEAFFGQGTRLTVV.

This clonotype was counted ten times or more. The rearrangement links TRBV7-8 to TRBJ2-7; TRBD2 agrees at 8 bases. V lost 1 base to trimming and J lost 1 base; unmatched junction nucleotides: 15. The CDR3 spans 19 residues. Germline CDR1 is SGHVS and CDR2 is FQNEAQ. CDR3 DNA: TGTGCCAGCAGCTTAGACGGACTAGCAGTCGTCCTACCTTCCTACGAGCAGTACTTC. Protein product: CASSLDGLAVVLPSYEQYF.

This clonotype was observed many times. The CDR3 DNA sequence: TGTGCCAGCAGTGAAACGGCGACAGATACGCAGTATTTT. It encodes CASSETATDTQYF. This chain uses TRBV2 with TRBJ2-3; unclear D gene. The germline V and J ends were trimmed by 2 bases and 3 bases, with 6 bases remaining between them. The germline V gene has CDR1 SNHLY and CDR2 FYNNEI. The CDR3 runs to 13 residues.

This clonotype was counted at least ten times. The CDR3 DNA reads TGCAGTGCGCCACAGGGTGTTGCCACTGAAGCTTTCTTT. It yields the protein CSAPQGVATEAFF. The chain links TRBV20-1 to TRBJ1-1, with D perhaps matching TRBD1 (6 bases). CDR1 is DFQATT and CDR2 is SNEGSKA in the germline V gene (reference sequence). Trimming removed 6 bases from V and 4 bases from J, with 15 bases in between. The CDR3 length is 13 residues.

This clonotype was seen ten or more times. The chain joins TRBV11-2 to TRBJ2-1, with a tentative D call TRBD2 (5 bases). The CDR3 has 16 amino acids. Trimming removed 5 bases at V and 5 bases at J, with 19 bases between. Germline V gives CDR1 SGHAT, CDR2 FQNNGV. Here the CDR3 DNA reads TGTGCCAGCAGCACCCGGGTCATGATACTAGACAATGAGCAGTTCTTC. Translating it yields CASSTRVMILDNEQFF.

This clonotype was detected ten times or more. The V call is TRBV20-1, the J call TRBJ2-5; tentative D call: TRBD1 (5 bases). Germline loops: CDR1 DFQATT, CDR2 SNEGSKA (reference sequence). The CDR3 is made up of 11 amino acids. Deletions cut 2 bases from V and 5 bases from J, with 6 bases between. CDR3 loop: CSARRGETQYF. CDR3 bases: TGCAGTGCTAGAAGGGGTGAGACCCAGTACTTC.

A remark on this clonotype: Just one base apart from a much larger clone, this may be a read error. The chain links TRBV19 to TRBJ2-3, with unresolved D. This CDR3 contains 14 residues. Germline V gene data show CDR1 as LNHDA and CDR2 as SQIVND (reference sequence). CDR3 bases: TGTTCCAGTAGTCTCCGGGTCCCGTGGGATACGCAGTATTTT. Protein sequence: CSSSLRVPWDTQYF.

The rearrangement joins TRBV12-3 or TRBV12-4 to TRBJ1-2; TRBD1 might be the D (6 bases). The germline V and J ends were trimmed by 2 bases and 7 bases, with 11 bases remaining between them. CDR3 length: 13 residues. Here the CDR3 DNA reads TGTGCCAGCAGTTTAAAGGGACAAGGTGGCTACACCTTC. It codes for CASSLKGQGGYTF.